The table lists the clone carrying this T cell receptor (beta chain) with a count of one. This CDR3 has 17 amino acids. Trimming pared 0 bases from V and 0 bases from J, leaving 10 bases between. Germline V lookup: CDR1 SGHRS, CDR2 YFSETQ. Original methodology: Amplification with reference gene primers provided the estimates of nucleated cell counts. Sequenced by immunoSEQ multiplex PCR; TCRdb stores in-frame clones only, minus some. The DNA gave D and trimming, while V, J and clone size come from that table. In the table there are about 120,000 clones, over 70% of which are singletons. The data belong to a study of blood T cell repertoires in COVID-19. As for the study in general: The United States, Italy and Spain supplied acute and convalescent COVID-19 samples. T cells, B-cell-depleted T cells, or PBMCs provided the cDNA or gDNA that served as material.

The source is a man between 65 and 85 years old with acute or convalescent COVID-19. The sample was peripheral blood. The V call is TRBV5-1, the J call TRBJ2-6, with a weak D call TRBD1 (6 bases). The CDR3 sequence is CASSLDRTDSGANVLTF. The CDR3 DNA reads as TGCGCCAGCAGCTTGGACCGGACAGACTCTGGGGCCAACGTCCTGACTTTC.